Each of the 5 T cell receptor beta chains below was sequenced from the same sample in a study of blood T cells in healthy people across ages. Primed by a sample-barcoded 5' primer and a J-beta primer mix, a second PCR proceeded for roughly 6 to 12 cycles. TCRdb reprocessed the 5' RACE reads via MiXCR and lists one record per CDR3 protein. The sample holds under 700,000 distinct CDR3 sequences, around 24% seen once. These records were also assigned to another study, of T cells of mothers and their children.

Sequences were obtained from blood. Source of these receptors: a boy younger than 18 in good health.

A word on this clonotype: A junction end diverges from the germline sequence, so it may reflect a read error. This chain joins TRBV4-2 and TRBJ2-6; 8 positions agree with TRBD1. The CDR3 length is 20 residues. Looked up from germline, CDR1 is LGHNA and CDR2 is YNFKEQ. The chain's CDR3 is CASSPERDRYLGSGANVLAF. In DNA, the CDR3 is TGTGCCAGCAGCCCAGAACGGGACAGGTATCTTGGCTCTGGGGCCAACGTCCTGGCTTTC.

This clonotype has a handful of counts. The chain carries TRBV28 and TRBJ2-1, with 14 bases aligning to TRBD2. V gave up 5 bases and J gave up 6 bases; unmatched junction bases: 6. CDR1 and CDR2 from the germline V gene are MDHEN and SYDVKM. The CDR3 totals 16 residues. The CDR3 DNA reads as TGTGCCAGCAGTAGCGGGACTAGCGGGAGATTCAATGAGCAGTTCTTC. It specifies CASSSGTSGRFNEQFF.

The chain is built from TRBV21-1 and TRBJ2-7; whether TRBD1, the table's D call, matches the DNA was not checked. TRBV21-1 is assigned pseudogene status. The CDR3 runs 13 residues. The CDR3 region is CASSGQGFNEQYF. The CDR3 nucleotides read TGTGCCAGTAGTGGACAGGGGTTTAACGAGCAGTACTTC.

CDR3 protein: CASSVERGPIGTDTQYF. The DNA for the CDR3 is TGTGCCAGCAGCGTAGAACGGGGTCCTATCGGCACAGATACGCAGTATTTT. This sequence joins TRBV9 and TRBJ2-3; a possible D gene is TRBD2 (5 bases). Between the trimmed V and J ends, which lost 0 bases and 1 base, there was a span of 15 bases. Per germline, CDR1 SGDLS and CDR2 YYNGEE. CDR3 length: 17 amino acids.

The chain links TRBV7-9 to TRBJ2-5, with D perhaps TRBD1 (7 bases). The length of the CDR3 is 15 residues. Germline V gene data show CDR1 as SEHNR and CDR2 as FQNEAQ (reference sequence). V was clipped by 1 base and J by 2 bases, with 11 bases between them. The CDR3 spells CASSLGGTEQETQYF. The CDR3 DNA follows: TGTGCCAGCAGCTTAGGCGGGACAGAACAAGAGACCCAGTACTTC.